The source of this TCR beta chain is a study of human thymus T cells. Comments on this clone: Its antigen is not identified.

Thymus tissue for the work was resected from patients undergoing corrective heart surgery. It was healthy Finnish infants having corrective surgery for congenital heart defects who were the donors. Sequenced by immunoSEQ multiplex PCR; TCRdb stores in-frame clones only, minus some. The table has roughly 130,000 clones, 90% to 95% seen once. Trimming left V 2 bases short and J 4 bases short, with 9 bases between. This CDR3 region has 14 residues. Germline loops: CDR1 MNHNS, CDR2 SASEGT. Study results and caveats: Related reports documented highly overlapping thymic repertoires among unrelated individuals. In thymic and blood repertoires alike, V and J usage looked biased.

Sequences were obtained from thymus tissue. This clonotype was sampled from a boy younger than two with a congenital heart defect but otherwise immunologically healthy. This chain joins TRBV6-1 and TRBJ1-5; no firm D call. In DNA, the CDR3 is TGTGCCAGCAGTGAAAGGCAGAAGAATCAGCCCCAGCATTTT. This translates into CASSERQKNQPQHF.